There are a few counts of the clone carrying this T cell receptor beta chain. Its antigen is as yet unknown. The data stem from a study of a mutant IDH1 vaccine in newly diagnosed glioma. As for the study in general: Treatment recipients were approximately 60% male and roughly 38% female, and their mean age was roughly 40 years. V12 corresponded to week 35 and V13 to week 47.

TCRdb's table, derived via immunoSEQ multiplex PCR, lists solely in-frame clones and lacks some. The table shows 50,000 to 65,000 clones, with about 61% occurring only once. Study results and limitations: Vaccine-induced immune responses were detected in roughly 92% of patients.

Germline V gene sequence: CDR1 DFQATT, CDR2 SNEGSKA (reference sequence). CDR3 size: 9 residues. Time point described: week 47, end of study. Every vaccine dose comprised 300 ug of mutant IDH1 20-mer peptide plus topical imiquimod. This receptor was obtained from a man aged 35 to 55 with glioma. Some clones in this sample may be carry-over from other donors' samples. The chain is built from TRBV20-1 and TRBJ1-4; D is undetermined. This material consisted of peripheral blood mononuclear cells (PBMCs), taken from a glioma patient whose treatment included an IDH1 peptide vaccine. The CDR3 DNA sequence: TGCATAGAGGGTGAAAAACTGTTTTTT. Translation gives CIEGEKLFF.